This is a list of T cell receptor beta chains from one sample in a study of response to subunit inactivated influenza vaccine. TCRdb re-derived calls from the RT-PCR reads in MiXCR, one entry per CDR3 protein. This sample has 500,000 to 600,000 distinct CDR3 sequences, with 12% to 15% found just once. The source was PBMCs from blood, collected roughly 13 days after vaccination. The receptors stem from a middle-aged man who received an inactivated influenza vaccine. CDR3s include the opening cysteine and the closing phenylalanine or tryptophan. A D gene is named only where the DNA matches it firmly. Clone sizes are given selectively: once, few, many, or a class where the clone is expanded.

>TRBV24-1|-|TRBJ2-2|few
TGTGCCACCAGTGATTTTGGCGGGATGGGGAACACCGGGGAGCTGTTTTTT
CATSDFGGMGNTGELFF
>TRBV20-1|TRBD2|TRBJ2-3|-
TGCAGTGCTAATAGTGGGACTAGCGGGGGTGGTACGCAGTATTTT
CSANSGTSGGGTQYF
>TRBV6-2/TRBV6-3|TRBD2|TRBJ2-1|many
TGTGCCAGCAGTCCCCTAGCGGGGCCCTACAATGAGCAGTTCTTC
CASSPLAGPYNEQFF
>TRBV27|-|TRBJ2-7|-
TGTGCCAGCAGGATACAGCTCTACTCCTACGAGCAGTACTTC
CASRIQLYSYEQYF
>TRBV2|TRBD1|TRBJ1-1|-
TGTGCCACTAACCTACAGGGGGACTTGAACACTGAAGCTTTCTTT
CATNLQGDLNTEAFF
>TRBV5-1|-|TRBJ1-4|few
TGCGCCAGCAGCTTGGGGTCCACGACGATTGGTGAAAAACTGTTTTTT
CASSLGSTTIGEKLFF
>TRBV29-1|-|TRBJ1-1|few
TGCAGCGCCACCAGGACAGCCAAAGAAGCTTTCTTT
CSATRTAKEAFF
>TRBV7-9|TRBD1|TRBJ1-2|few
TGTGCCAGCAGCCCGGTTCGAGCAGGGGGTAACGGCTACACCTTC
CASSPVRAGGNGYTF
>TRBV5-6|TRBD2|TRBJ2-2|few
TGTGCCAGCAGCTTGTGGACTAGCGGGGGCCACACCGGGGAGCTGTTTTTT
CASSLWTSGGHTGELFF
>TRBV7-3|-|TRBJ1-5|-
TGTGCCAGCAGCTTCGGCTTTCACAATCAGCCCCAGCATTTT
CASSFGFHNQPQHF
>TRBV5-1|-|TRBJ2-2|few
TGCGCCAGCAGCCACAGGACGGGGAACACCGGGGAGCTGTTTTTT
CASSHRTGNTGELFF